This T cell receptor beta chain was recovered during a study of T cell repertoires in cytomegalovirus infection (dated 2019 in TCRdb). Describing the broader study: The HLA type of each donor mattered for the analysis, because public TCR beta signatures pointed to carriage of CMV infection along with the matching HLA type.

Inclusive of the bounding cysteine and phenylalanine, the CDR3 is 11 residues long. The kept DNA is CDR3 alone, 33 bases in frame from the first base. V loses 7 bases of germline sequence and J loses 9 bases, and the interval between the two ends is 10 bases. Reading the germline V gene (reference sequence) gives CDR1 LNHDA and CDR2 SQIVND. What the research found in general, with its limitations: In the ex vivo response, HLA-C-restricted CMV-specific TCR beta clonotypes were dominant, and in two of eight donors the single most frequent clonotype came from this HLA-C-restricted group. Carriers of CMV infection plus the relevant HLA type were discriminated by the cumulative frequency of public TCR beta family members in the study cohort and in an independent roughly 340-donor cohort.

Sequencer: Illumina HiSeq 1500. TCRdb reprocessing: public reads trimmed at Q25 with fastp, clones called with MiXCR, in-frame beta chains kept. Every CDR3 protein is listed once, alongside the most common genes and DNA of its rows. The sample contains some 680,000 distinct CDR3 sequences, 35% to 45% of them found a single time. The ten most abundant clones make up roughly 2.8% of the sample. This clonotype showed up just a few times. Which antigen it targets is not known. Per-base quality was not reported, and no clone a single base away is much larger than it. The V gene is TRBV19 and the J gene is TRBJ2-1, and possibly TRBD1, on 5 matching bases. The sample taken for sequencing was PBMCs. The sequence was obtained from a human donor in good health (CMV status not recorded). Some clones in this sample may be carry-over from other donors' samples. The CDR3 protein sequence reads: CASIRDREQFF. The bases read TGTGCCAGTATCAGGGATCGTGAGCAGTTCTTC.